The 15 T cell receptor beta chains given below trace back to one sample, sequenced in a study of shared clonotypes between healthy human individuals (dated by TCRdb to 2020 to 2021). Library method: the immunoSEQ multiplex PCR assay. Held by TCRdb, this immuneACCESS table contains in-frame sequences only and omits some clones. Under half of the omission traces to an unresolved V gene where checked; the cause of the rest is unknown. The sample table holds about 2.3 million clones, of which approximately 93% were seen once. The leading ten clones occupy 0.39% of the sample. Sequenced sample: naive CD4+ T cells from PBMCs. In light of the paper, this sample's cell subset or site label describes: CD45RA+ positively selected. These receptors all come from a man between 18 and 29 years old in good health. Some clones in this sample may be carry-over from other donors' samples.

This rearrangement joins TRBV19 to TRBJ2-3; no reliable D call. The CDR3 contains 14 residues. Germline V gene lookup returns CDR1 LNHDA and CDR2 SQIVND (reference sequence). Trimming took off 5 bases at V and 0 bases at J, with 9 bases between the two ends. CDR3: CASSVAGSTDTQYF. In nucleotides, the CDR3 is TGTGCCAGTAGTGTGGCAGGCAGCACAGATACGCAGTATTTT. Full variable domain (remainder filled in from reference TRBV19 and TRBJ2-3): DGGITQSPKYLFRKEGQNVTLSCEQNLNHDAMYWYRQDPGQGLRLIYYSQIVNDFQKGDIAEGYSVSREKKESFPLTVTSAQKNPTAFYLCASSVAGSTDTQYFGPGTRLTVL.

V usage is TRBV5-1 and J usage is TRBJ1-2; 7 bases align to TRBD1. The length of the CDR3 is 14 residues. With V trimmed by 2 bases and J by 8 bases, 9 bases remained unmatched. From germline, CDR1 is SGHRS and CDR2 YFSETQ. In nucleotides, the CDR3 is TGCGCCAGCAGCTTCAGACAGGGAGGGGGAGGCTACACCTTC. This codes for CASSFRQGGGGYTF.

The J gene is TRBJ1-6, the V gene TRBV5-1; TRBD1 matches 8 bases. The CDR3 has 15 amino acids. The V segment lost 2 bases and the J segment 5 bases; nucleotides outside the gene matches: 3. Germline V lookup: CDR1 SGHRS, CDR2 YFSETQ. The CDR3 nucleotides are TGCGCCAGCAGCTTCGCGGGACAGGATAATTCACCCCTCCACTTT. It specifies CASSFAGQDNSPLHF.

The chain recombines TRBV4-1 with TRBJ2-7, with D uncertain. The CDR3 runs to 16 residues. The V and J ends lost 0 bases and 2 bases respectively, with 14 bases between them. Per germline, CDR1 MGHRA and CDR2 YSYEKL. CDR3 loop: CASSQDTAAEAYEQYF. In DNA, the CDR3 is TGCGCCAGCAGCCAAGATACCGCGGCAGAGGCCTACGAGCAGTACTTC.

Note on this clone: Distinct nucleotide sequences in the sample also encode this CDR3. Here the CDR3 reads CASSDSGNTEAFF. CDR3 DNA sequence: TGTGCCAGCTCGGACAGTGGGAACACTGAAGCTTTCTTT. V is TRBV18 and J is TRBJ1-1; possible D gene TRBD1, 6 bases. Between the trimmed V and J ends, which lost 6 bases and 1 base, there was a span of 9 bases. This CDR3 spans 13 amino acids. From germline, CDR1 is KGHSH and CDR2 LQKENI.

V gene TRBV29-1 combines with J gene TRBJ2-2; tentative D call: TRBD1 (6 bases). The germline CDR1 and CDR2 sequences are SQVTM and ANQGSEA. V lost 7 bases to trimming and J lost 7 bases, with 16 bases between them. CDR3 length: 13 amino acids. The DNA of the CDR3 is TGCAGCGCTTCCACAGGGTTCGGCGGGGAGCTGTTTTTT. It encodes CSASTGFGGELFF.

The genes are TRBV5-1 and TRBJ1-2; no definite D call. The germline CDR1 and CDR2 sequences are SGHRS and YFSETQ. The V gene lost 4 bases and the J gene lost 2 bases, with 9 bases spanning the gap. The CDR3 runs to 13 residues. This CDR3 is CASSQIPNYGYTF. CDR3 nucleotides: TGCGCCAGCAGCCAAATCCCGAACTATGGCTACACCTTC.

Details on this clone: The junction departs from germline at one end; a sequencing error may be responsible. This chain joins TRBV7-9 and TRBJ2-7; D uncertain. Germline CDR1 reads SEHNR; CDR2 reads FQNEAQ (reference sequence). This CDR3 region has 12 residues. CDR3 bases: TGTGCCAGCAGCTTAGATTTAGACTCCCCCAACTTC. Translation gives CASSLDLDSPNF.

The chain uses TRBV19 and TRBJ1-1; the D gene is possibly TRBD1 (5 bases). Trimming stripped 3 bases from V and 4 bases from J, with 9 bases between. This CDR3 region has 13 residues. Germline loops: CDR1 LNHDA, CDR2 SQIVND (reference sequence). The CDR3 DNA follows: TGTGCCAGTAGTATGGGGGTCGGCACTGAAGCTTTCTTT. Translated, it gives CASSMGVGTEAFF.

Worth noting for this clone: In the same sample, other DNA sequences code for this CDR3. The rearrangement links TRBV29-1 to TRBJ2-5; D may be TRBD1 (6 bases). Trimming stripped 5 bases from V and 1 base from J, with 8 bases between. This CDR3 has 12 amino acids. Germline CDR1 and CDR2: SQVTM and ANQGSEA. CDR3: CSVLTGQETQYF. Here the CDR3 DNA reads TGCAGCGTTTTGACAGGCCAAGAGACCCAGTACTTC.

Only one count was recorded for this clone. The V and J genes are TRBV7-9 and TRBJ1-1; 7 bases match TRBD1. The V gene end was trimmed by 4 bases and the J gene end by 0 bases; junction bases not matched to a gene: 11. The germline V gene encodes CDR1 SEHNR and CDR2 FQNEAQ (reference sequence). CDR3 length equals 17 residues. CDR3 amino acids: CASSSRTGALMNTEAFF. Here the CDR3 DNA reads TGTGCCAGCAGCTCCAGGACAGGAGCACTTATGAACACTGAAGCTTTCTTT.

Comments on this clone: Other DNA sequences in this sample translate to the same CDR3. The J gene is TRBJ2-3, the V gene TRBV28; the match to TRBD1 covers 10 bases. V dropped 4 bases and J dropped 3; count of bases not matched to a gene: 4. CDR3 length: 15 amino acids. From germline, CDR1 is MDHEN and CDR2 SYDVKM. The CDR3 DNA is TGTGCCAGCAGTTCAGGGACAGGGGTAACAGATACGCAGTATTTT. Its translation: CASSSGTGVTDTQYF.

The chain carries TRBV7-9 and TRBJ1-5; 9 positions match TRBD1. The CDR3 has 13 residues. Germline V gene lookup returns CDR1 SEHNR and CDR2 FQNEAQ (reference sequence). V lost 5 bases, J lost 5 bases, and 1 base stayed unmatched. CDR3 in DNA: TGTGCCAGCAGCCGGGACAGGGATCAGCCCCAGCATTTT. Its translation: CASSRDRDQPQHF.

The chain links TRBV2 to TRBJ2-2, with a possible D match to TRBD2 (5 bases). V was trimmed by 6 bases and J by 13 bases, leaving 12 bases between them. In germline, CDR1 is SNHLY, CDR2 FYNNEI. The CDR3 spans 11 residues. DNA of the CDR3: TGTGCCAGCAGAAGAACCACTAGGCTGTTTTTT. This encodes CASRRTTRLFF. Looking up the rest from reference TRBV2 and TRBJ2-2 gives the full variable domain: EPEVTQTPSHQVTQMGQEVILRCVPISNHLYFYWYRQILGQKVEFLVSFYNNEISEKSEIFDDQFSVERPDGSNFTLKIRSTKLEDSAMYFCASRRTTRLFFGEGSRLTVL.

This clone came up once. The rearrangement joins TRBV7-9 to TRBJ2-1; 8 bases match TRBD1. J was trimmed by 9 bases and V by 5 bases; bases with no gene match: 18. The CDR3 sequence is 17 residues long. Germline values: CDR1 SEHNR, CDR2 FQNEAQ (reference sequence). The CDR3 DNA is TGTGCCAGCAGCCCCCCTTGGACAGGGAAATTTTATGGTGAGCAGTTCTTC. Amino acids: CASSPPWTGKFYGEQFF.